The T cell receptor (beta chain) described here comes from a study of regulatory T cells in long-lasting Graves disease. Study-wide results and caveats: Persistent disease preferred TRBV28, TRBJ1-2 and TRBJ2-5.

There are 15 residues in the CDR3. V was clipped by 6 bases and J by 2 bases, with 17 bases between them. CDR1 and CDR2 (germline): PRHDT, FYEKMQ (reference sequence). With iRepertoire HTBI primers and Arm-PCR of CDR3 regions, TCR beta libraries were built. One entry per CDR3 protein, called by TCRdb with MiXCR from the multiplex PCR reads. The sample consists of approximately 400,000 distinct CDR3 sequences, just under 15% of them appearing once. The time point denotes: newly diagnosed GD, antithyroid drugs for less than 3 months. PBMC RNA served as the TCR library source. On this clonotype: Its specificity is unknown. A read error is the likely source, as a far larger clone sits one nucleotide away.

The same sample was also studied in work on T cells in Graves' hyperthyroidism and ophthalmopathy.

The source is a woman under 40 with Graves disease. The starting material was peripheral blood mononuclear cells (PBMCs), obtained at new diagnosis, from a patient treated with antithyroid drugs. The chain joins TRBV13 to TRBJ2-7; D is perhaps TRBD2 (6 bases). The chain's CDR3 is CASSGEVSGAYEQYF. The CDR3, as DNA: TGTGCCAGCAGTGGAGAGGTTAGCGGAGCCTACGAGCAGTACTTC.